The T cell receptor beta chain under discussion was sequenced for a study of Ad26.COV2.S vaccination and SARS-CoV-2 variants. Generated by immunoSEQ multiplex PCR, the TCRdb table keeps only in-frame clones and is missing some. This repertoire shows roughly 300,000 clones, less than 90% found once; its top ten account for 5.5% to 7%. The treatment: around 19 received Ad26.COV2.S at low or high dose, single or two shots; 5 received placebo; per-sample allocation not given. It was on day 63 after the first vaccine or placebo injection that samples were taken. The sample consisted of peripheral blood, taken in a trial of Ad26.COV2.S vaccine versus placebo. This TCR was sampled from a person between 18 and 65 years old who received the Ad26.COV2.S COVID-19 vaccine or a placebo.

The CDR3 nucleotides read TGTGCCGCCGGCCCCCCCGGGGGGCAAGAGACCCAGTACTTC. Its protein product is CAAGPPGGQETQYF. This chain uses TRBV27 with TRBJ2-5; 7 nucleotides align to TRBD2. The germline gives CDR1 MNHEY, CDR2 SMNVEV (reference sequence). CDR3 length equals 14 residues. The J segment lost 2 bases and the V segment lost 11 bases, leaving 11 bases of the junction unmatched.